The clone carrying this T cell receptor (beta chain) was recorded a few times. What it binds is unknown. Amplification targeted TCR beta CDR3 regions from RNA transcripts. Initially, a first-round RT-PCR of the TCR CDR3 employed the HTBI primer set. MiXCR was run by TCRdb on the multiplex PCR reads, yielding one entry per CDR3 protein. The repertoire consists of about 350,000 distinct CDR3 sequences, with approximately 18% occurring once and the leading ten covering around a third. The CDR3 runs 15 residues. Germline V gene lookup returns CDR1 LNHDA and CDR2 SQIVND (reference sequence). V was shortened by 8 bases and J by 0 bases, with 14 bases between the two germline ends. Sampled blood dates from first hyperthyroidism diagnosis, and it precedes any ophthalmopathy symptoms. The source of the sample is a study of T cells in Graves' hyperthyroidism and ophthalmopathy. The study's findings and limits: The authors' 13 V-J model separated ophthalmopathy from stable hyperthyroidism.

V gene TRBV19 combines with J gene TRBJ1-3; D remains unclear. Input material: blood. The clonotype was recovered from a woman aged 25-40 years with Graves' hyperthyroidism that later progressed to Graves' ophthalmopathy. The CDR3 region has the DNA TGTGCCAGTCGACCAACTCACAGCTCTGGAAACACCATATATTTT. Protein: CASRPTHSSGNTIYF. Variable domain in full (rest from reference TRBV19 and TRBJ1-3): DGGITQSPKYLFRKEGQNVTLSCEQNLNHDAMYWYRQDPGQGLRLIYYSQIVNDFQKGDIAEGYSVSREKKESFPLTVTSAQKNPTAFYLCASRPTHSSGNTIYFGEGSWLTVV.